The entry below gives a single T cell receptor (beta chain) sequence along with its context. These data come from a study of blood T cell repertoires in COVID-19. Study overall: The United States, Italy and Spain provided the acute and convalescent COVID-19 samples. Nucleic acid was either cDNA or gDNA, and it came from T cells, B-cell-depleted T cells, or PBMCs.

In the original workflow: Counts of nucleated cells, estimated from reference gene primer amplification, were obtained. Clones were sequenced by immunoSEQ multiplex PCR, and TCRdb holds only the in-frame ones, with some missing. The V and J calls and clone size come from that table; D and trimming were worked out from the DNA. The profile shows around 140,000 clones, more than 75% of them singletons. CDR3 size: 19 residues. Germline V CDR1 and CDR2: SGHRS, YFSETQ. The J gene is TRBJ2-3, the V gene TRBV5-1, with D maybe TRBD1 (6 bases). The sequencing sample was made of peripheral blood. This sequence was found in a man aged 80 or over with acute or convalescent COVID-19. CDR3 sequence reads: CTYGGPGTIMGAHTDTQYF. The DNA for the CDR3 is TGCACCTACGGTGGGCCAGGGACGATCATGGGGGCCCACACAGATACGCAGTATTTT.